A selection of T cell receptor beta chains follows, all from one sample in a study of CD8 T cells in ankylosing spondylitis. One entry per CDR3 protein, called by TCRdb with MiXCR from the 5' RACE reads. The sample holds fewer than 550,000 distinct CDR3 sequences, roughly 5.2% seen once. The sequencing sample was made of blood, either unsorted or a sorted T cell fraction (not recorded which). The receptors here all came from a male donor with ankylosing spondylitis. CDR3s include the opening cysteine and the closing phenylalanine or tryptophan. D genes are given only for firm matches. Size values are once, few and many counts, or a class for expanded clones, and some rows have none.

CDR3: CSATGLARTDTQYF
DNA: TGCAGTGCTACGGGACTAGCCCGCACAGATACGCAGTATTTT
J: TRBJ2-3
size: many
V: TRBV20-1
D: TRBD2

CDR3: CAMSQGGETQYF
DNA: TGTGCCATGAGTCAGGGAGGAGAGACCCAGTACTTC
J: TRBJ2-5
size: many
V: TRBV10-3
D: -

CDR3: CASSNWDTLYF
DNA: TGTGCCAGCAGCAATTGGGACACCCTGTACTTC
J: TRBJ2-5
size: many
V: TRBV6-2/TRBV6-3
D: -

CDR3: CASSYWTGLRHF
DNA: TGTGCCAGCAGTTACTGGACAGGTCTCCGGCATTTT
J: TRBJ1-5
size: many
V: TRBV6-2/TRBV6-3
D: TRBD1

CDR3: CSASFPGGPGDTQYF
DNA: TGCAGTGCTAGCTTTCCGGGAGGGCCAGGAGATACGCAGTATTTT
J: TRBJ2-3
size: -
V: TRBV20-1
D: TRBD2

CDR3: CSAGTATDYNSPLHF
DNA: TGCAGTGCCGGGACAGCCACGGACTACAATTCACCCCTCCACTTT
J: TRBJ1-6
size: many
V: TRBV20-1
D: TRBD1

CDR3: CATAGKREGPYNEQFF
DNA: TGTGCCACCGCTGGCAAGCGGGAGGGCCCATACAATGAGCAGTTCTTC
J: TRBJ2-1
size: many
V: TRBV10-3
D: TRBD2

CDR3: CASSLSRYTTDTQYF
DNA: TGCGCCAGCAGCTTGAGTCGCTATACCACAGATACGCAGTATTTT
J: TRBJ2-3
size: many
V: TRBV5-1
D: -

CDR3: CASSTGRGEDTQYF
DNA: TGCGCCAGCAGCACCGGACGGGGCGAAGATACGCAGTATTTT
J: TRBJ2-3
size: many
V: TRBV5-1
D: -

CDR3: CASSQEGTQFF
DNA: TGTGCCAGCAGCCAAGAAGGGACCCAGTTCTTC
J: TRBJ2-1
size: -
V: TRBV4-2
D: -

CDR3: CASSLWTGYNEQFF
DNA: TGTGCCAGCAGCCTATGGACAGGATACAATGAGCAGTTCTTC
J: TRBJ2-1
size: few
V: TRBV21-1
D: -

CDR3: CASSPDLDEKLFF
DNA: TGTGCCAGCAGTCCGGACCTAGATGAAAAACTGTTTTTT
J: TRBJ1-4
size: once
V: TRBV2
D: -

CDR3: CSAREYTEAFF
DNA: TGCAGTGCTAGAGAATATACTGAAGCTTTCTTT
J: TRBJ1-1
size: many
V: TRBV20-1
D: -

CDR3: CASSQNATPDYEQYF
DNA: TGTGCCAGCAGTCAGAACGCAACGCCTGACTACGAGCAGTACTTC
J: TRBJ2-7
size: many
V: TRBV27
D: -

CDR3: CASSLAQDPLEQYF
DNA: TGCGCCAGCAGCTTGGCTCAGGATCCCCTGGAGCAGTACTTC
J: TRBJ2-7
size: many
V: TRBV5-1
D: -

CDR3: CASSPRTSGWGSTGELFF
DNA: TGTGCCAGCAGCCCGCGGACTAGCGGGTGGGGATCCACCGGGGAGCTGTTTTTT
J: TRBJ2-2
size: many
V: TRBV11-1
D: TRBD2

CDR3: CAWSLIGGISGYTF
DNA: TGTGCCTGGAGCCTTATCGGGGGAATCTCTGGCTACACCTTC
J: TRBJ1-2
size: many
V: TRBV30
D: -

CDR3: CASSGMGQLEVFF
DNA: TGTGCCAGCAGCGGGATGGGACAGCTTGAAGTTTTCTTT
J: TRBJ1-1
size: many
V: TRBV11-1
D: TRBD1

CDR3: CATREHPLNQPQHF
DNA: TGTGCCACCCGTGAGCACCCTCTGAATCAGCCCCAGCATTTT
J: TRBJ1-5
size: many
V: TRBV6-1
D: -

CDR3: CASSQGGTSAGETQYF
DNA: TGTGCCAGCAGCCAAGGTGGGACTAGCGCTGGGGAGACCCAGTACTTC
J: TRBJ2-5
size: many
V: TRBV4-2
D: TRBD2

CDR3: CSARDSTGRDEQYF
DNA: TGCAGTGCTAGAGATTCGACTGGGAGGGACGAGCAGTACTTC
J: TRBJ2-7
size: many
V: TRBV20-1
D: TRBD2

CDR3: CASSSGQGRGETQYF
DNA: TGTGCCAGCAGCTCCGGACAGGGGAGGGGAGAGACCCAGTACTTC
J: TRBJ2-5
size: many
V: TRBV9
D: TRBD1

CDR3: CASSPRDGISYEQYF
DNA: TGCGCCAGCAGCCCGCGCGACGGTATCTCCTACGAGCAGTACTTC
J: TRBJ2-7
size: many
V: TRBV5-1
D: -

CDR3: CASSPGTGWTYPEEKLFF
DNA: TGTGCCAGCAGCCCCGGGACAGGGTGGACGTATCCGGAAGAAAAACTGTTTTTT
J: TRBJ1-4
size: many
V: TRBV5-4
D: TRBD1

CDR3: CASSPHRGRGNTEAFF
DNA: TGTGCCAGCAGTCCTCACAGGGGGCGAGGGAACACTGAAGCTTTCTTT
J: TRBJ1-1
size: many
V: TRBV6-2/TRBV6-3
D: TRBD1

CDR3: CASKPGLADWGTQYF
DNA: TGTGCCAGCAAACCGGGACTAGCGGATTGGGGGACCCAGTACTTC
J: TRBJ2-5
size: -
V: TRBV6-1
D: TRBD2

CDR3: CASSLNSGYEQYF
DNA: TGTGCCAGCAGCTTAAACTCAGGTTACGAGCAGTACTTC
J: TRBJ2-7
size: many
V: TRBV7-9
D: -

CDR3: CASSGGTSGAGELFF
DNA: TGCGCCAGCAGCGGAGGGACTAGCGGGGCCGGGGAGCTGTTTTTT
J: TRBJ2-2
size: many
V: TRBV5-1
D: TRBD2

CDR3: CSAILGTYNEQFF
DNA: TGCAGTGCGATACTAGGAACCTACAATGAGCAGTTCTTC
J: TRBJ2-1
size: many
V: TRBV20-1
D: -